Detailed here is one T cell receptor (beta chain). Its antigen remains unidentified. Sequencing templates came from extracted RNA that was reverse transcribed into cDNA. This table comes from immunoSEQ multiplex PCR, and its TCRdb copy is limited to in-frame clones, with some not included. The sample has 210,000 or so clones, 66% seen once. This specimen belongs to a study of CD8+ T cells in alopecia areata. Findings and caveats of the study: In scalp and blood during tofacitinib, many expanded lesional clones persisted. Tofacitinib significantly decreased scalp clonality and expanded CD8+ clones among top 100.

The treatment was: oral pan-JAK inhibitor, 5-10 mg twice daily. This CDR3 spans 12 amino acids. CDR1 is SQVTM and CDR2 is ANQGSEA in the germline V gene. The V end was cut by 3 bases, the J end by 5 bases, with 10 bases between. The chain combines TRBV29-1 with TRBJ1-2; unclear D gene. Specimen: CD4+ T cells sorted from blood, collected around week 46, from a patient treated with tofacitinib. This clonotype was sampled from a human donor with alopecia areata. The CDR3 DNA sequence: TGCAGCGTTGATAGTTCGTCGTATGGCTACACCTTC. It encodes CSVDSSSYGYTF.